This T cell receptor (beta chain) was found in a study of regulatory T cells in long-lasting Graves disease. Overall study findings and caveats: Graves' patients with persistent disease showed TCR diversity lower than patients newly diagnosed.

Through Arm-PCR of CDR3 regions and iRepertoire HTBI primers, TCR beta libraries were built. TCRdb reprocessed the multiplex PCR reads with MiXCR, giving one entry per CDR3 protein. Of roughly 520,000 distinct CDR3 sequences listed, 12% are singletons. V trimming: 4 bases; J trimming: 0 bases; junction bases outside the gene matches: 5. Germline loops: CDR1 MNHEY, CDR2 SVGAGI. This CDR3 has 16 amino acids. Concerning this clonotype itself: The target antigen is unknown.

Stated time point: newly diagnosed GD, antithyroid drugs for less than 3 months. RNA isolated from PBMCs was used to make the TCR library. Investigators report Graves' disease was diagnosed under American Thyroid Association guidelines. These data were also filed under a second study, of T cells in Graves' hyperthyroidism and ophthalmopathy.

The chain combines TRBV6-5 with TRBJ1-4, with 7 nucleotides matching TRBD1. Source: peripheral blood mononuclear cells (PBMCs), taken at new diagnosis, from a patient treated with antithyroid drugs. This clonotype was sampled from a woman aged 25 to 39 with Graves disease. The chain's CDR3 is CASSWGQFATNEKLFF. CDR3 nucleotides: TGTGCCAGCAGTTGGGGACAGTTTGCAACTAATGAAAAACTGTTTTTT.